This TCR beta chain comes out of a study of identical twins. This clonotype was recorded a few times. The germline V gene has CDR1 MNHEY and CDR2 SVGAGI. CDR3 length: 14 amino acids. Trimming at V came to 2 bases and at J to 2 bases, leaving 3 bases not matched to a gene. TCRdb used MiXCR to reprocess the 5' RACE reads, holding one entry per CDR3 protein. The data show hundreds of thousands of distinct CDR3 sequences, with roughly 26% seen just once and about 2.7% held by the top ten. These data were also reused for a study on T cells expressing NK-cell markers. Per that paper: The TCR beta repertoires originated in sorted CD3+CD56+NKG2C+, CD3+CD56+NKG2C- and CD3+CD56-NKG2C+ T cells. Leadership of the CD3+CD56-NKG2C+ fraction also belonged to these clonotypes in a handful of donors.

Sequencing was performed on CD4+ T cells sorted from blood. The rearrangement joins TRBV6-5 to TRBJ2-7; 7 nucleotides agree with TRBD2. The clonotype comes from a woman between 18 and 30 years old in good health. The CDR3 sequence: CASSYDAGAYEQYF. The CDR3 coding sequence is TGTGCCAGCAGTTACGACGCGGGGGCCTACGAGCAGTACTTC.